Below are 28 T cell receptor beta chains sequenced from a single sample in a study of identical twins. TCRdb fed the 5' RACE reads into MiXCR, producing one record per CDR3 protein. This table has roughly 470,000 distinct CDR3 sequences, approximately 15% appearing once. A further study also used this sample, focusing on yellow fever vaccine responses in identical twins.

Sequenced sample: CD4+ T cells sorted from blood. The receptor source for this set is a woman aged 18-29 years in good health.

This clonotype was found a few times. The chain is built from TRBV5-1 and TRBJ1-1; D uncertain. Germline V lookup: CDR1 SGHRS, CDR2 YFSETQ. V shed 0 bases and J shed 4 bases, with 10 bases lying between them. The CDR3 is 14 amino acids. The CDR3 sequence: CASSLDAVGTEAFF. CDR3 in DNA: TGCGCCAGCAGCTTGGACGCGGTAGGCACTGAAGCTTTCTTT.

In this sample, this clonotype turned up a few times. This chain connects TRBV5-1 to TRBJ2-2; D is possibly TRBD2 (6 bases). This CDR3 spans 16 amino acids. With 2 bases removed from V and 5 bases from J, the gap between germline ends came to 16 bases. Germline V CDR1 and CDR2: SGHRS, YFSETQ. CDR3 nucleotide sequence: TGCGCCAGCAGCTTCGGTGCGGGATCAACAACCGGGGAGCTGTTTTTT. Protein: CASSFGAGSTTGELFF.

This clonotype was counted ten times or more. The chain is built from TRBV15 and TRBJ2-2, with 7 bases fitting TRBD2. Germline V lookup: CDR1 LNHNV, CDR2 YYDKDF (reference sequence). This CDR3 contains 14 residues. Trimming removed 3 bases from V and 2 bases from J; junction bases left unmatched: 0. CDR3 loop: CATSRGLNTGELFF. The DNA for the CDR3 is TGTGCCACCAGCAGGGGACTAAACACCGGGGAGCTGTTTTTT.

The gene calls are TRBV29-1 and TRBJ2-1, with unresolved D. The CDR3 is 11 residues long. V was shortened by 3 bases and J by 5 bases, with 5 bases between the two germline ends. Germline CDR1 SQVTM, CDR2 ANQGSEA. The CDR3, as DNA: TGCAGCGTTGATTTTCACAATGAGCAGTTCTTC. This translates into CSVDFHNEQFF.

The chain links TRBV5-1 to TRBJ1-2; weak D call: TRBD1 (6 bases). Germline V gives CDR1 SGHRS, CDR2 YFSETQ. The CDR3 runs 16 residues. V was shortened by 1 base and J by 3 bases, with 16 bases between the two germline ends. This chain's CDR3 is CASSLNRGKGDYGYTF. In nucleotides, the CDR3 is TGCGCCAGCAGCTTGAACCGGGGGAAGGGGGACTATGGCTACACCTTC.

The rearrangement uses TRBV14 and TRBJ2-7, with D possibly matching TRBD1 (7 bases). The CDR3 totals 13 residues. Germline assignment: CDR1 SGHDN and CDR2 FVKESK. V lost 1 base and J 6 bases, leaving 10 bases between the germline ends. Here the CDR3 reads CASSQAQGGEQYF. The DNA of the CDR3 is TGTGCCAGCAGCCAAGCCCAGGGGGGCGAGCAGTACTTC.

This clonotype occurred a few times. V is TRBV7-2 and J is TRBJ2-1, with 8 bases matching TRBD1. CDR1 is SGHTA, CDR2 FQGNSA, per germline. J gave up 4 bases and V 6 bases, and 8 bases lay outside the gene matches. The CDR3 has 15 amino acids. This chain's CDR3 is CASSYAGTGYNEQFF. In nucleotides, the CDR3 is TGTGCCAGCAGTTATGCCGGGACAGGTTACAATGAGCAGTTCTTC.

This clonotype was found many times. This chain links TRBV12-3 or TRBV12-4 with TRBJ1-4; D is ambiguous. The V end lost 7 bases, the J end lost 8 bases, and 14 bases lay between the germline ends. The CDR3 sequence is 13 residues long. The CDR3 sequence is CASNPGFGEKLFF. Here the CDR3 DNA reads TGTGCCAGCAACCCGGGGTTCGGCGAAAAACTGTTTTTT.

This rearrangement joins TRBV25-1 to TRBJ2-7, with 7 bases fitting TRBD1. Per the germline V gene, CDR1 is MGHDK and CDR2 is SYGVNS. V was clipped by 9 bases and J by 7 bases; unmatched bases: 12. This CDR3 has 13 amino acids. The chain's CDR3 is CARPGTAGWEQYF. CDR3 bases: TGTGCCAGGCCCGGGACAGCCGGGTGGGAGCAGTACTTC.

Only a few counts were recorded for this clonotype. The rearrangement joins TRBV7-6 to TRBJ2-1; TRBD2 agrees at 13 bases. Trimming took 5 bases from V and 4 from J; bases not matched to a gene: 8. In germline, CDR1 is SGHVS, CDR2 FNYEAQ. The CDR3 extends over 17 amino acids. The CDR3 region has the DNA TGTGCCAGCAGCAGGGCCCCGGGACTAGCGGGATACAATGAGCAGTTCTTC. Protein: CASSRAPGLAGYNEQFF.

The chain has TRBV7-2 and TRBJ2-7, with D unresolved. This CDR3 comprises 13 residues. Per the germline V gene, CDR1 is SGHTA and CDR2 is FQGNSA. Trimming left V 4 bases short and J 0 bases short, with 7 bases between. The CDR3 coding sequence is TGTGCCAGCAGCTCCCGGATCTCCTACGAGCAGTACTTC. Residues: CASSSRISYEQYF.

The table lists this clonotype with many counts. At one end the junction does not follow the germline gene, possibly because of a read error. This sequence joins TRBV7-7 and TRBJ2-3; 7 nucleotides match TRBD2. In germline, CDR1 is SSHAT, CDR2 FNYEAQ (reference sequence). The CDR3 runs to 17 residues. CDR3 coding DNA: TGTGCTAGCAGCTTAGTTACGGGTCGGGGGGGCACAGATACGCAGTATTTT. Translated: CASSLVTGRGGTDTQYF.

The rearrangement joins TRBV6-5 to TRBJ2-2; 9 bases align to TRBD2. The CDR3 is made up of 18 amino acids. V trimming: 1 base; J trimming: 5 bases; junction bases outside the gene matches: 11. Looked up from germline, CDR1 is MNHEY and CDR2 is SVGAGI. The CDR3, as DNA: TGTGCCAGCAGTTACTTCGGGGGGGCTAGCGGGAAAACCGGGGAGCTGTTTTTT. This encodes CASSYFGGASGKTGELFF.

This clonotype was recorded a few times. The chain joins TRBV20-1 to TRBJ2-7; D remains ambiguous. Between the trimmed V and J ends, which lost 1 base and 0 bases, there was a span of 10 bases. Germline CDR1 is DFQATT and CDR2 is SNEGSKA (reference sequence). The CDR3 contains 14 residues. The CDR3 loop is CSARVASSSYEQYF. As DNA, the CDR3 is TGCAGTGCTAGAGTGGCCAGTAGCTCCTACGAGCAGTACTTC.

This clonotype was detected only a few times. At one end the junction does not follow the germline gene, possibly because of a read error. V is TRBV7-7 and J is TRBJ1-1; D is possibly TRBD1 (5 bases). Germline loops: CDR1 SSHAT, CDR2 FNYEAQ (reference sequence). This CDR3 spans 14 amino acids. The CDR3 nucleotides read TGTGCTAGCAGCCTCCGCAGGGTGAACACTGAAGCTTTCTTT. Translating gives CASSLRRVNTEAFF. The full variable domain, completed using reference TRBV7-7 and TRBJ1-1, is GAGVSQSPRYKVTKRGQDVTLRCDPISSHATLYWYQQALGQGPEFLTYFNYEAQPDKSGLPSDRFSAERPEGSISTLTIQRTEQRDSAMYRCASSLRRVNTEAFFGQGTRLTVV.

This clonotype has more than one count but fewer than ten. CDR3 in amino acids: CASSPFGGASNQPQHF. The CDR3 region has the DNA TGTGCCAGCTCACCGTTTGGGGGCGCGAGCAATCAGCCCCAGCATTTT. The chain couples TRBV18 to TRBJ1-5; D possibly corresponds to TRBD1 (6 bases). CDR1 is KGHSH, CDR2 LQKENI, per germline. The V end was cut by 3 bases, the J end by 1 base, with 13 bases between. The CDR3 extends over 16 amino acids. The full variable domain, its missing parts supplied by reference TRBV18 and TRBJ1-5, is NAGVMQNPRHLVRRRGQEARLRCSPMKGHSHVYWYRQLPEEGLKFMVYLQKENIIDESGMPKERFSAEFPKEGPSILRIQQVVRGDSAAYFCASSPFGGASNQPQHFGDGTRLSIL.

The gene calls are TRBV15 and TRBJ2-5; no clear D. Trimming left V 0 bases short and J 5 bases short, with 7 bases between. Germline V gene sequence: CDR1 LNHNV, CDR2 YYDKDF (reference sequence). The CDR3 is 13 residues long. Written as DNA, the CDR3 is TGTGCCACCAGCAGAGATAATAGGGAGACCCAGTACTTC. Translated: CATSRDNRETQYF.

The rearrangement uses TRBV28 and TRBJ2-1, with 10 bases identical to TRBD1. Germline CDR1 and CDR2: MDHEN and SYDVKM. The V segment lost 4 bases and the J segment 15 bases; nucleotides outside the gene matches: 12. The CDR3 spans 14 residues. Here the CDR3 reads CASSSPGQGSVGFF. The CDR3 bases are TGTGCCAGCAGTTCACCGGGACAGGGGTCCGTAGGGTTCTTC.

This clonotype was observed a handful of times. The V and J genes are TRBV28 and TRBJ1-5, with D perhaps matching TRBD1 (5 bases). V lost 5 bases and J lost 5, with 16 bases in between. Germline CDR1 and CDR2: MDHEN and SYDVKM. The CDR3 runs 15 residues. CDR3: CASSRDLQRDQPQHF. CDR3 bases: TGTGCCAGCAGTCGGGACCTCCAGAGGGATCAGCCCCAGCATTTT.

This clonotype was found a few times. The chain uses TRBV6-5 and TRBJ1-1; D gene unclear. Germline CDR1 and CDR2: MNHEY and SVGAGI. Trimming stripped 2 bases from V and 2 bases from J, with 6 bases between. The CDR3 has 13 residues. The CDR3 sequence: CASSYDGNTEAFF. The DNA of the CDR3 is TGTGCCAGCAGTTACGACGGAAACACTGAAGCTTTCTTT.

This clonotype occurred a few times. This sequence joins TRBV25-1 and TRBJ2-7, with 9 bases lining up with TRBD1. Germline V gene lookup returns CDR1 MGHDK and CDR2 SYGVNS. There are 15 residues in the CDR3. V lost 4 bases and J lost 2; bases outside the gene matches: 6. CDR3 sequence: CASSGGTGSPYEQYF. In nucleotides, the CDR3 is TGTGCCAGCAGTGGAGGGACAGGGAGTCCCTACGAGCAGTACTTC.

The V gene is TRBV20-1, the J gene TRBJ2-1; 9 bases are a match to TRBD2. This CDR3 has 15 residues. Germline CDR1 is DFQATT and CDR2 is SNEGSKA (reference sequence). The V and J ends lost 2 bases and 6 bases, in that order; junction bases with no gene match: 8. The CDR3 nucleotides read TGCAGTGCTAGAAACCTAGCGGGGACCATCAATGAGCAGTTCTTC. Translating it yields CSARNLAGTINEQFF.

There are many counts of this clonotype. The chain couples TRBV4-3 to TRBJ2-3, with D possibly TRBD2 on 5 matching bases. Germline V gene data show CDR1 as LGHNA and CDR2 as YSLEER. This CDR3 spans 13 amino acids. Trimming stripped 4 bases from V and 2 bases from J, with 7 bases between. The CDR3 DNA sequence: TGCGCCAGCAGCCCGAGGGCCACAGATACGCAGTATTTT. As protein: CASSPRATDTQYF.

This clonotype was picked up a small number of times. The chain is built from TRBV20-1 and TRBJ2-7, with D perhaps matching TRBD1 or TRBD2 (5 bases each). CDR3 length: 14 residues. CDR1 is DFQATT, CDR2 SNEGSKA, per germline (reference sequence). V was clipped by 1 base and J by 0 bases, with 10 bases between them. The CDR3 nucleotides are TGCAGTGCTAGAGCCGGGACGGTCTCCTACGAGCAGTACTTC. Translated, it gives CSARAGTVSYEQYF.

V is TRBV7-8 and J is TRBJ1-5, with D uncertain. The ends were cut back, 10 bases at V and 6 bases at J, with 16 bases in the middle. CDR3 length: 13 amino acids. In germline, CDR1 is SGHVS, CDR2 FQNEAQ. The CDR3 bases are TGTGCCACATGGGTACAGTGGGGTCAGCCCCAGCATTTT. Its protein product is CATWVQWGQPQHF. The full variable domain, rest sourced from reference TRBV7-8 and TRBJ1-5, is GAGVSQSPRYKVAKRGQDVALRCDPISGHVSLFWYQQALGQGPEFLTYFQNEAQLDKSGLPSDRFFAERPEGSVSTLKIQRTQQEDSAVYLCATWVQWGQPQHFGDGTRLSIL.

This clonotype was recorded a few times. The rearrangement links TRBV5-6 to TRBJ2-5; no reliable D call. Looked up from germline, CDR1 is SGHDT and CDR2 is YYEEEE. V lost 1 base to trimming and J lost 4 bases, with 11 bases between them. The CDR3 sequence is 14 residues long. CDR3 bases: TGTGCCAGCAGCTTGTCAAGTTGGCGAGAGACCCAGTACTTC. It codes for CASSLSSWRETQYF.

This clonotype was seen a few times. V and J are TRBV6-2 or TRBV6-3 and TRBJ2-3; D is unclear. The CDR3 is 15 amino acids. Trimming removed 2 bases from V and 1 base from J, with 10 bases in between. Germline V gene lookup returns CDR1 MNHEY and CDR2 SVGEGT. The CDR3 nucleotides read TGTGCCAGCAGTTACGCGATCTGGGGCACAGATACGCAGTATTTT. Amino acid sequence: CASSYAIWGTDTQYF.

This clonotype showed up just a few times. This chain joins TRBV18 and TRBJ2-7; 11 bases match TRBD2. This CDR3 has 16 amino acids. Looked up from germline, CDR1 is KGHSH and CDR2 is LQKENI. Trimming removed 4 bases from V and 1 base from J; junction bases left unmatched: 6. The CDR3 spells CASSQPTSGSSYEQYF. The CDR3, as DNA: TGTGCCAGCTCACAACCCACTAGCGGGAGTTCCTACGAGCAGTACTTC. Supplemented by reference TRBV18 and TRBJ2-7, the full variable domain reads NAGVMQNPRHLVRRRGQEARLRCSPMKGHSHVYWYRQLPEEGLKFMVYLQKENIIDESGMPKERFSAEFPKEGPSILRIQQVVRGDSAAYFCASSQPTSGSSYEQYFGPGTRLTVT.